This T cell receptor (beta chain) was retrieved from a study of OX40 agonist ivuxolimab in advanced cancers. Overall study: Earlier treatment with anti-PD-1, anti-PD-L1 or anti-CTLA-4 was permitted, and around 43% had received some.

Profiled with immunoSEQ multiplex PCR; TCRdb holds only in-frame clones, not every one. In the table there are tens of thousands of clones, 70% to 85% of which are singletons. CDR1 is MNHEY, CDR2 SMNVEV, per germline (reference sequence). V lost 3 bases, J lost 4 bases, and 7 bases lay in between. This CDR3 contains 13 residues. This chain connects TRBV27 to TRBJ1-5; D gene unclear. The origin of this receptor is an adult with an advanced solid tumor such as melanoma, head and neck, liver or kidney cancer. Here the sequenced sample was CD4+ or CD8+ T cells sorted from blood, taken in a trial of the OX40 agonist ivuxolimab. The CDR3 loop reads CASSFDFNQPQHF. The CDR3 DNA follows: TGTGCCAGCAGTTTCGACTTTAATCAGCCCCAGCATTTT.